The TCR beta chain under discussion was sequenced for a study of PD-L1 blockade in urothelial cancer. Study-level results: When pretreatment blood TCR clonality was below the median, it predicted better survival. Durable-benefit patients had greater expansion of tumor-associated blood clones at 3 weeks.

Stated time point: peripheral blood 6 weeks after treatment start. Produced via immunoSEQ multiplex PCR; TCRdb's table is partial and in-frame only. The table shows 25,000 to 35,000 clones, with approximately 80% occurring only once. This clone appeared once. No antigen is known for it. The starting material was PBMCs, obtained around atezolizumab (anti-PD-L1) treatment. The receptor's source is a man between 65 and 79 years old with urothelial cancer.

The CDR3 nucleotides are TGTGCCAGCAGCTCTAGCGGGCCTATCTACAATGAGCAGTTCTTC. It specifies CASSSSGPIYNEQFF. The rearrangement joins TRBV2 to TRBJ2-1; 8 nucleotides align to TRBD2. Germline CDR1 and CDR2: SNHLY and FYNNEI. The length of the CDR3 is 15 residues. The V gene end was trimmed by 6 bases and the J gene end by 3 bases; junction bases not matched to a gene: 7.